Ten or more counts support the clone carrying this TCR beta chain. What it binds is unknown. This CDR3 has 14 residues. Trimming pared 6 bases from V and 4 bases from J, leaving 12 bases between. The TCR beta library used iRepertoire HTBI primers with Arm-PCR amplification of CDR3. TCRdb recomputed calls from the multiplex PCR reads with MiXCR, one row per CDR3 protein. This table has approximately 230,000 distinct CDR3 sequences, 18% appearing once. The sample originates from a study of regulatory T cells in long-lasting Graves disease. For the study at large: Newly diagnosed Graves' patients had under 3 months of antithyroid drugs.

The time point was: newly diagnosed GD, antithyroid drugs for less than 3 months. PBMC-extracted RNA yielded the TCR library. Study-wide points: TCR diversity was lower in persistent Graves' patients than in newly diagnosed ones. The study examined only peripheral blood, not thyroid tissue. Preferential use of TRBV28, TRBJ1-2 and TRBJ2-5 was seen in persistent disease.

This TCR was recovered from a female donor with Graves disease. This chain uses TRBV12-3 or TRBV12-4 with TRBJ1-4; D remains unclear. This specimen was peripheral blood mononuclear cells (PBMCs), taken at new diagnosis, from a patient treated with antithyroid drugs. CDR3 region: CASSPESFNEKLFF. CDR3 DNA: TGTGCCAGCAGCCCTGAGTCTTTTAATGAAAAACTGTTTTTT.